This TCR beta chain was retrieved from a study of blood T cell repertoires in COVID-19. Across the study: T cells, B-cell-depleted T cells, or PBMCs supplied cDNA or gDNA.

The participants were between roughly 18 and 90 years old and came from roughly 25 US areas. Participants reported their clinical history, and cohort assignment relied on those reports. Authors' data handling: Amplification with reference gene primers provided the estimates of nucleated cell counts. The method was immunoSEQ multiplex PCR; TCRdb's version includes in-frame clones alone and lacks a portion of them. The DNA was the basis for D and trimming; V, J and clone size are from that table. Of approximately 300,000 clones in the sample, 80% to 90% were seen once. The V end was cut by 2 bases, the J end by 0 bases, with 10 bases between. There are 15 residues in the CDR3. The V gene's germline CDR1 is LGHDT and CDR2 YNNKEL (reference sequence).

The sequenced sample was PBMCs or T cells enriched from blood (not recorded which). The receptor comes from a woman in her 30s who had recovered from COVID-19. The chain carries TRBV3-1 (or the pseudogene TRBV3-2) and TRBJ2-5, with D possibly being TRBD2 (6 bases). The CDR3 sequence is CASSQIAAYQETQYF. DNA for the CDR3: TGTGCCAGCAGCCAAATAGCGGCCTACCAAGAGACCCAGTACTTC.